The 26 T cell receptor beta chains presented below share a single source sample, sequenced in a study of response to subunit inactivated influenza vaccine. In TCRdb, the RT-PCR reads were re-called with MiXCR into one record per CDR3 protein. The sample has about 780,000 distinct CDR3 sequences, approximately 17% seen once; the top ten hold roughly a tenth. The specimen comprised PBMCs from blood, sampled 5 to 6 days after vaccination. The receptors originated from a man in his fifties who received an inactivated influenza vaccine.

The chain employs TRBV6-1 and TRBJ2-1, with TRBD2 matching over 9 bases. Trimming removed 4 bases from V and 7 bases from J; junction bases left unmatched: 23. CDR3 length equals 20 residues. Per the germline V gene, CDR1 is MNHNS and CDR2 is SASEGT. The CDR3 sequence: CASSALKGSGGLAFRNEQFF. The CDR3 DNA reads as TGTGCCAGCAGTGCGCTGAAGGGCAGCGGAGGACTAGCGTTTCGTAATGAGCAGTTCTTC.

The chain carries TRBV18 and TRBJ2-7; 9 bases match TRBD2. CDR1 KGHSH and CDR2 LQKENI come from the germline V gene. V was clipped by 2 bases and J by 0 bases; unmatched bases: 5. The CDR3 consists of 16 residues. This CDR3 reads CASSPWETSGSYEQYF. Written as DNA, the CDR3 is TGTGCCAGCTCACCATGGGAGACTAGCGGCTCCTACGAGCAGTACTTC.

In its sample, this clonotype was seen a few times. The rearrangement joins TRBV11-2 to TRBJ2-5; TRBD1 matches 7 bases. The CDR3 has 14 residues. The germline V gene has CDR1 SGHAT and CDR2 FQNNGV. The V and J ends lost 5 bases and 5 bases, in that order; junction bases with no gene match: 8. The chain's CDR3 is CASSVQGMRETQYF. The CDR3 DNA reads as TGTGCCAGCAGCGTACAGGGGATGCGGGAGACCCAGTACTTC.

The chain couples TRBV5-1 to TRBJ2-1; TRBD2 might be the D (6 bases). The germline V gene encodes CDR1 SGHRS and CDR2 YFSETQ. The V end was cut by 0 bases, the J end by 10 bases, with 14 bases between. This CDR3 contains 14 residues. The CDR3 region is CASSLEGSRGEQFF. For the CDR3, the DNA is TGCGCCAGCAGCTTGGAGGGTAGCCGGGGGGAGCAGTTCTTC. The variable domain in full, with the rest retrieved from reference TRBV5-1 and TRBJ2-1, is KAGVTQTPRYLIKTRGQQVTLSCSPISGHRSVSWYQQTPGQGLQFLFEYFSETQRNKGNFPGRFSGRQFSNSRSEMNVSTLELGDSALYLCASSLEGSRGEQFFGPGTRLTVL.

The chain couples TRBV20-1 to TRBJ2-5; 7 bases agree with TRBD2. The CDR3 is made up of 13 amino acids. V gave up 4 bases and J gave up 4 bases; unmatched junction bases: 6. The germline V gene encodes CDR1 DFQATT and CDR2 SNEGSKA (reference sequence). The CDR3 protein is CSATGTTRETQYF. DNA of the CDR3: TGCAGTGCTACCGGGACTACCAGAGAGACCCAGTACTTC.

CDR3 in amino acids: CASSLHLSNEQFF. Here the CDR3 DNA reads TGCGCCAGCAGCCTTCACTTGTCCAATGAGCAGTTCTTC. V usage is TRBV4-3 and J usage is TRBJ2-1; no clear D. CDR3 length: 13 amino acids. The germline gives CDR1 LGHNA, CDR2 YSLEER. V was trimmed by 4 bases and J by 6 bases, leaving 10 bases between them.

This clonotype appeared a few times. The V call is TRBV28, the J call TRBJ2-3; 11 bases match TRBD2. The germline V gene encodes CDR1 MDHEN and CDR2 SYDVKM. Losses at the gene ends were 3 bases for V and 3 bases for J; bases not matched to a gene: 5. The CDR3 is made up of 16 amino acids. The DNA of the CDR3 is TGTGCCAGCAGTTTCAACCTAGCGGGAGGTACAGATACGCAGTATTTT. The encoded protein is CASSFNLAGGTDTQYF.

This chain uses TRBV28 with TRBJ2-7; 11 positions match TRBD2. Trimming at V came to 6 bases and at J to 0 bases, leaving 7 bases not matched to a gene. In germline, CDR1 is MDHEN, CDR2 SYDVKM. The CDR3 has 16 residues. In nucleotides, the CDR3 is TGTGCCAGCAGCCGTTTTAGCGGGAGGGCCTCCTACGAGCAGTACTTC. This codes for CASSRFSGRASYEQYF.

This clonotype was picked up many times. The CDR3 loop reads CSVGDRHEKLFF. DNA for the CDR3: TGCAGCGTTGGGGACAGGCATGAAAAACTGTTTTTT. V and J are TRBV29-1 and TRBJ1-4; 8 positions match TRBD1. This CDR3 has 12 residues. The germline V gene encodes CDR1 SQVTM and CDR2 ANQGSEA. V was clipped by 4 bases and J by 6 bases; unmatched bases: 1.

This rearrangement joins TRBV12-3 or TRBV12-4 to TRBJ1-1, with a weak D call TRBD1 (5 bases). The CDR3 is 11 amino acids. The V end lost 2 bases, the J end lost 8 bases, and 6 bases lay between the germline ends. The CDR3: CASSLSGEAFF. CDR3 in DNA: TGTGCCAGCAGTTTATCAGGGGAAGCTTTCTTT.

There are many counts of this clonotype. The chain has TRBV7-9 and TRBJ1-2; the match to TRBD1 covers 9 bases. The CDR3 loop spans 16 amino acids. V lost 5 bases and J lost 3; bases outside the gene matches: 10. Germline-derived CDR1 and CDR2 are SEHNR and FQNEAQ (reference sequence). CDR3 nucleotide sequence: TGTGCCAGCAGCCGGTCCCGGGACAGGGTGGACTATGGCTACACCTTC. Amino acids: CASSRSRDRVDYGYTF.

The chain couples TRBV24-1 to TRBJ2-5, with 9 bases fitting TRBD1. Trimming removed 4 bases from V and 5 bases from J; junction bases left unmatched: 10. The length of the CDR3 is 16 residues. The germline CDR1 and CDR2 sequences are KGHDR and SFDVKD. CDR3 sequence reads: CATSDPGQGILETQYF. The DNA for the CDR3 is TGTGCCACCAGTGACCCGGGACAGGGAATATTGGAGACCCAGTACTTC.

This clonotype was observed a few times. The rearrangement uses TRBV4-3 and TRBJ2-5; D may be TRBD1 (5 bases). V was pared by 6 bases and J by 2 bases, with 10 bases between. The CDR3 is 13 amino acids. Germline loops: CDR1 LGHNA, CDR2 YSLEER. CDR3 DNA: TGCGCCAGCAGTTGGTCAGGGCAAGAGACCCAGTACTTC. Encoded protein: CASSWSGQETQYF.

This clonotype was observed at least ten times. The genes are TRBV20-1 and TRBJ2-2, with 12 bases matching TRBD2. Trimming at V came to 4 bases and at J to 7 bases, leaving 4 bases not matched to a gene. Germline V gene lookup returns CDR1 DFQATT and CDR2 SNEGSKA (reference sequence). The CDR3 spans 14 residues. The CDR3 here is CSATSGRVIGELFF. CDR3 DNA sequence: TGCAGTGCTACTAGCGGGAGGGTCATCGGGGAGCTGTTTTTT.

This clonotype was recorded at least ten times. The genes are TRBV12-3 or TRBV12-4 and TRBJ1-6; D uncertain. The CDR3 length is 14 residues. Trimming shortened V by 7 bases and J by 4 bases, and 11 bases separated the two germline ends. CDR3 amino acids: CASTQGRYNSPLHF. The CDR3 DNA reads as TGTGCCAGCACCCAAGGTCGTTATAATTCACCCCTCCACTTT.

This clonotype was counted ten times or more. The chain joins TRBV5-1 to TRBJ2-3; D not resolved. CDR1 is SGHRS and CDR2 is YFSETQ in the germline V gene. The CDR3 runs to 13 residues. V lost 1 base and J 6 bases, leaving 9 bases between the germline ends. The CDR3 protein is CASSLHNGDTQYF. As DNA, the CDR3 is TGCGCCAGCAGCTTGCATAATGGCGATACGCAGTATTTT.

This clonotype was counted a few times. The chain employs TRBV12-3 or TRBV12-4 and TRBJ2-6; D gene unclear. The CDR3 spans 14 residues. Between the trimmed V and J ends, which lost 4 bases and 4 bases, there was a span of 8 bases. Here the CDR3 reads CASSYSAGANVLTF. The CDR3 nucleotides are TGTGCCAGCAGTTACTCCGCCGGGGCCAACGTCCTGACTTTC.

This clonotype was counted between two and nine times. This rearrangement joins TRBV6-2 or TRBV6-3 to TRBJ2-7; no clear D gene. The CDR3 runs 13 residues. Trimming took off 6 bases at V and 6 bases at J, with 15 bases between the two ends. Germline CDR1 is MNHEY and CDR2 is SVGEGT. This CDR3 is CASRKDVRAEQYF. The CDR3 DNA reads as TGTGCCAGCAGAAAGGACGTAAGGGCCGAGCAGTACTTC.

In its sample, this clonotype was seen a few times. The V call is TRBV6-1, the J call TRBJ1-3, with D maybe TRBD1 (6 bases). The CDR3 runs to 14 residues. Germline loops: CDR1 MNHNS, CDR2 SASEGT. V lost 7 bases and J 3 bases, leaving 13 bases between the germline ends. CDR3 in amino acids: CASMPPDSGNTIYF. CDR3 nucleotide sequence: TGTGCCAGCATGCCCCCGGACAGTGGAAACACCATATATTTT.

The chain combines TRBV28 with TRBJ2-2, with 9 nucleotides matching TRBD2. CDR1 MDHEN and CDR2 SYDVKM come from the germline V gene. V lost 4 bases and J lost 1; bases outside the gene matches: 10. CDR3 length: 18 residues. The CDR3 DNA follows: TGTGCCAGCAGTTCCTTACCCCTTAGCGGGGGGAACACCGGGGAGCTGTTTTTT. Translating it yields CASSSLPLSGGNTGELFF.

In this sample, this clonotype turned up a few times. The V gene is TRBV27, the J gene TRBJ2-3, with a weak D call TRBD2 (6 bases). V lost 4 bases to trimming and J lost 2 bases, with 10 bases between them. The CDR3 is made up of 14 amino acids. Germline CDR1 reads MNHEY; CDR2 reads SMNVEV (reference sequence). The CDR3 loop reads CASSWDSATDTQYF. The CDR3 DNA reads as TGTGCCAGCAGTTGGGACTCCGCCACAGATACGCAGTATTTT.

Only one count was recorded for this clonotype. The chain links TRBV4-3 to TRBJ2-1; 12 bases map to TRBD1. The ends lost 1 base at V and 1 base at J; junction bases unmatched: 11. Germline V CDR1 and CDR2: LGHNA, YSLEER. This CDR3 is built from 20 residues. The CDR3 coding sequence is TGCGCCAGCAGCCAAGTAACGGGGACAGGGGGCTTTTCTTCCTACAATGAGCAGTTCTTC. This codes for CASSQVTGTGGFSSYNEQFF.

The CDR3 is CASSIRGGDGYTF. The CDR3 DNA reads as TGCGCCAGCAGCATACGGGGGGGGGATGGCTACACCTTC. The V and J genes are TRBV4-3 and TRBJ1-2; TRBD1 is a possible D gene (5 bases). The CDR3 extends over 13 amino acids. The V gene lost 5 bases and the J gene lost 6 bases, with 13 bases spanning the gap. The germline CDR1 and CDR2 sequences are LGHNA and YSLEER.

This clonotype has more than one count but fewer than ten. The gene calls are TRBV7-9 and TRBJ2-5; D remains unclear. Germline lookup yields CDR1 SEHNR and CDR2 FQNEAQ (reference sequence). There are 14 residues in the CDR3. Trimming cost V 2 bases and J 5 bases, with 12 bases left between them. This CDR3 reads CASSLKASPETQYF. The CDR3 region has the DNA TGTGCCAGCAGCTTAAAGGCGTCTCCGGAGACCCAGTACTTC.

This clonotype was seen only a few times. This sequence joins TRBV20-1 and TRBJ1-4; D gene ambiguous. Between the trimmed V and J ends, which lost 6 bases and 7 bases, there was a span of 18 bases. The CDR3 spans 14 residues. Germline V gene sequence: CDR1 DFQATT, CDR2 SNEGSKA (reference sequence). The CDR3 region has the DNA TGCAGTGCCTTCTCGGTATCACCGCGTGAAAAACTGTTTTTT. Translating it yields CSAFSVSPREKLFF.

This clonotype was seen only a few times. The chain uses TRBV4-2 and TRBJ2-3; D may be TRBD2 (5 bases). Germline V gene lookup returns CDR1 LGHNA and CDR2 YNFKEQ. This CDR3 contains 14 residues. Trimming removed 6 bases at V and 3 bases at J, with 13 bases between. The CDR3 reads CASSGSRGTDTQYF. As DNA, the CDR3 is TGTGCCAGCAGTGGCAGCCGAGGGACAGATACGCAGTATTTT.